This T cell receptor beta chain appears in the sequencing data of a study of response to subunit inactivated influenza vaccine. Germline loops: CDR1 DFQATT, CDR2 SNEGSKA (reference sequence). V lost 6 bases, J lost 6 bases, and 16 bases lay in between. This CDR3 is built from 13 residues. This clonotype was observed a few times. TCRdb recomputed calls from the RT-PCR reads with MiXCR, one row per CDR3 protein. The sample records fewer than 650,000 distinct CDR3 sequences, 13% being singletons. The V and J genes are TRBV20-1 and TRBJ2-3; D not certain. This specimen consisted of PBMCs from blood, obtained roughly 6 weeks after vaccination. The receptor was derived from a man between 50 and 59 years old who received an inactivated influenza vaccine. This CDR3 reads CSAGPTAVDTQYF. Written as DNA, the CDR3 is TGCAGTGCCGGACCCACCGCCGTGGATACGCAGTATTTT.